Following are 9 T cell receptor beta chains from one sample sequenced in a study of cytomegalovirus exposure and HLA in healthy donors. In the PCR, 60 Vbeta and 13 Jbeta primers were used. Measured with immunoSEQ multiplex PCR; TCRdb has only the in-frame clones, and not every one. The sample contains more than 110,000 clones, less than 80% of which appear only once. Input material: PBMCs. The source of these receptors is a woman in her forties or fifties in good health and CMV-seropositive.

This chain links TRBV6-5 with TRBJ1-1; TRBD1 matches 7 bases. Germline CDR1 reads MNHEY; CDR2 reads SVGAGI. The CDR3 is 13 residues long. Trimming took 6 bases from V and 2 from J; bases not matched to a gene: 3. CDR3 in amino acids: CASRYRGNTEAFF. In nucleotides, the CDR3 is TGTGCCAGCAGATACAGGGGCAACACTGAAGCTTTCTTT.

V and J are TRBV2 and TRBJ1-1; a possible D gene is TRBD1 (6 bases). The V end was cut by 5 bases, the J end by 6 bases, with 13 bases between. CDR1 and CDR2 (germline): SNHLY, FYNNEI. The CDR3 sequence is 13 residues long. The CDR3 region is CASSPGVLSEAFF. The CDR3 coding sequence is TGTGCCAGCAGTCCAGGGGTTTTATCTGAAGCTTTCTTT.

In this sample, this clone turned up once. V and J are TRBV7-2 and TRBJ1-5, with 8 bases aligning to TRBD1. CDR1 and CDR2 (germline): SGHTA, FQGNSA. The CDR3 covers 16 residues. The V segment lost 2 bases and the J segment 6 bases; nucleotides outside the gene matches: 9. CDR3 in amino acids: CASSLYGDRSSQPQHF. The CDR3, as DNA: TGTGCCAGCAGCTTATATGGGGACAGGTCTTCTCAGCCCCAGCATTTT. Filled out from reference TRBV7-2 and TRBJ1-5, the complete variable domain reads GAGVSQSPSNKVTEKGKDVELRCDPISGHTALYWYRQSLGQGLEFLIYFQGNSAPDKSGLPSDRFSAERTGGSVSTLTIQRTQQEDSAVYLCASSLYGDRSSQPQHFGDGTRLSIL.

The V and J genes are TRBV27 and TRBJ1-5; 8 positions agree with TRBD1. Looked up from germline, CDR1 is MNHEY and CDR2 is SMNVEV (reference sequence). Losses at the gene ends were 5 bases for V and 4 bases for J; bases not matched to a gene: 13. This CDR3 is 17 amino acids long. As DNA, the CDR3 is TGTGCCAGCAGTACGACAGGGGCGCAGGTTGGAAATCAGCCCCAGCATTTT. Its translation: CASSTTGAQVGNQPQHF.

This clone was counted once. V is TRBV9 and J is TRBJ1-6; D gene ambiguous. The germline V gene encodes CDR1 SGDLS and CDR2 YYNGEE. With 4 bases removed from V and 4 bases from J, the gap between germline ends came to 9 bases. This CDR3 spans 14 amino acids. This CDR3 is CASSPRGYNSPLHF. CDR3 nucleotides: TGTGCCAGCAGCCCGCGAGGGTATAATTCACCCCTCCACTTT.

V and J are TRBV4-3 and TRBJ1-1; D gene ambiguous. The CDR3 length is 19 residues. Trimming took 2 bases from V and 1 from J, leaving 23 bases between them. Per germline, CDR1 LGHNA and CDR2 YSLEER. In DNA form, the CDR3 reads TGCGCCAGCAGCCAACTACCCGTGGCGGGGTCAGCAAGGAACACTGAAGCTTTCTTT. This gives the protein CASSQLPVAGSARNTEAFF.

This chain joins TRBV27 and TRBJ2-7; possible D gene TRBD2, 6 bases. Germline V gene data show CDR1 as MNHEY and CDR2 as SMNVEV (reference sequence). V lost 6 bases, J lost 5 bases, and 17 bases lay in between. CDR3 size: 14 residues. DNA of the CDR3: TGTGCCAGCAGCTCCCTGGGGGGAATTGACGAGCAGTACTTC. Protein sequence: CASSSLGGIDEQYF.

This clone was counted a few times. This chain links TRBV5-4 with TRBJ2-1, with TRBD2 identical over 15 bases. Losses at the gene ends were 4 bases for V and 9 bases for J; bases not matched to a gene: 5. The CDR3 consists of 15 residues. The germline V gene encodes CDR1 SGHNT and CDR2 YYREEE (reference sequence). This CDR3 is CASSQGLAGGGEQFF. DNA of the CDR3: TGTGCCAGCAGCCAAGGACTAGCGGGGGGGGGTGAGCAGTTCTTC.

CDR3 protein: CATSRGETGVPNQPQHF. In DNA form, the CDR3 reads TGTGCCACCAGCAGAGGGGAAACAGGGGTCCCGAATCAGCCCCAGCATTTT. This chain connects TRBV15 to TRBJ1-5, with TRBD1 matching 7 bases. The CDR3 totals 17 residues. Germline CDR1 is LNHNV and CDR2 is YYDKDF (reference sequence). V lost 1 base and J lost 4; bases outside the gene matches: 10.